This paragraph reports one TCR beta chain. This record belongs to a study of blood T cell repertoires in COVID-19. About the research overall: From the United States, Italy and Spain came samples of acute and convalescent COVID-19. Sources were T cells, B-cell-depleted T cells, or PBMCs; the material itself was cDNA or gDNA.

In the study's own analysis: Estimation of nucleated cell counts was performed using reference gene primer amplification. Libraries were prepared by immunoSEQ multiplex PCR; TCRdb keeps only in-frame clonotypes and omits some of them. D and trimming were read from the DNA, whereas the V and J calls and clone size are those reported in that table. This table holds some 220,000 clones, 80% to 85% found once. The germline CDR1 and CDR2 sequences are MDHEN and SYDVKM. The ends lost 3 bases at V and 3 bases at J; junction bases unmatched: 1. The CDR3 is 13 residues long. This TCR came from a woman aged 60 to 75 who had recovered from COVID-19. This rearrangement joins TRBV28 to TRBJ2-5; 7 bases agree with TRBD1. Sequencing was performed on peripheral blood. The CDR3 DNA follows: TGTGCCAGCAGTTTTGGACAGGAAGAGACCCAGTACTTC. Its translation: CASSFGQEETQYF. The variable domain in full, completed from reference TRBV28 and TRBJ2-5, reads DVKVTQSSRYLVKRTGEKVFLECVQDMDHENMFWYRQDPGLGLRLIYFSYDVKMKEKGDIPEGYSVSREKKERFSLILESASTNQTSMYLCASSFGQEETQYFGPGTRLLVL.